A single sample gave rise to the 3 T cell receptor beta chains below, sequenced in a study of blood T cell repertoires in COVID-19. Profiled with immunoSEQ multiplex PCR; TCRdb holds only in-frame clones, not every one. The repertoire holds around 300,000 clones, around 90% seen once, with 0.75% to 1% in the top ten. The sequencing input was PBMCs or T cells enriched from blood (not recorded which). These receptors all stem from a woman aged 25 to 39 who had recovered from COVID-19.

By its share, this clone is medium-sized. Other DNA sequences in this sample translate to the same CDR3. The chain links TRBV5-1 to TRBJ2-2; D gene uncertain. This CDR3 has 13 residues. V dropped 2 bases and J dropped 8 bases, with 10 bases sitting between them. Germline CDR1 reads SGHRS; CDR2 reads YFSETQ. The CDR3: CASSLTGGGELFF. DNA of the CDR3: TGCGCCAGCAGCTTAACGGGTGGAGGGGAGCTGTTTTTT.

The chain recombines TRBV11-3 with TRBJ1-6, with 7 bases fitting TRBD1. Germline V gives CDR1 SGHNT, CDR2 YENEEA. Losses at the gene ends were 4 bases for V and 8 bases for J; bases not matched to a gene: 5. The CDR3 has 14 amino acids. The CDR3 nucleotides read TGTGCCAGCAGCTCCGGGACAGTGTATTCACCCCTCCACTTT. Translation gives CASSSGTVYSPLHF.

The chain links TRBV6-5 to TRBJ2-3, with 11 bases fitting TRBD2. Germline trimming cut 5 bases from V and 3 bases from J; bases unmatched to any gene: 4. There are 15 residues in the CDR3. CDR1 is MNHEY, CDR2 SVGAGI, per germline. CDR3 DNA sequence: TGTGCCAGCAGTCAACGACTAGCGGGGACAGATACGCAGTATTTT. Amino acids: CASSQRLAGTDTQYF.